The 8 T cell receptor beta chains in this list originate from one sample, sequenced in a study of T cell changes during pregnancy in multiple sclerosis. TCRdb's table, derived via immunoSEQ multiplex PCR, lists solely in-frame clones and lacks some. The sample has roughly 120,000 clones, 92% seen once. The sample in question was peripheral blood, obtained in the third trimester of pregnancy. All receptors derive from a female donor with multiple sclerosis, enrolled in a pregnancy study.

The chain joins TRBV30 to TRBJ2-3; TRBD1 matches at 7 bases. The germline gives CDR1 GTSNPN, CDR2 SVGIG (reference sequence). Trimming cost V 8 bases and J 0 bases; bases outside gene matches: 8. The CDR3 sequence is 14 residues long. The CDR3 DNA is TGTGCCGGGGACAGTCCTTCTAGCACAGATACGCAGTATTTT. Translated, it gives CAGDSPSSTDTQYF.

V is TRBV28 and J is TRBJ2-6, with 8 bases fitting TRBD1. Germline CDR1 is MDHEN and CDR2 is SYDVKM. J gave up 2 bases and V 9 bases, and 6 bases lay outside the gene matches. CDR3 size: 15 residues. As DNA, the CDR3 is TGTGCCAGTTTCAGGGGGCGAACTGGGGCCAACGTCCTGACTTTC. Residues: CASFRGRTGANVLTF.

This rearrangement joins TRBV2 to TRBJ2-1; D uncertain. Germline values: CDR1 SNHLY, CDR2 FYNNEI. Trimming took 4 bases from V and 4 from J, leaving 8 bases between them. The CDR3 covers 13 residues. The CDR3 DNA follows: TGTGCCAGCAGTGTATTGCAGTACAATGAGCAGTTCTTC. Translating it yields CASSVLQYNEQFF.

The chain employs TRBV19 and TRBJ2-3; 7 positions match TRBD1. CDR1 is LNHDA and CDR2 is SQIVND in the germline V gene (reference sequence). The CDR3 runs to 14 residues. The junction had 2 bases not matched to a gene; V was cut back by 4 bases and J by 1 base. The CDR3: CASSSDRGTDTQYF. The CDR3 DNA follows: TGTGCCAGTAGTAGTGACAGGGGCACAGATACGCAGTATTTT. The variable domain in full, completed from reference TRBV19 and TRBJ2-3, reads DGGITQSPKYLFRKEGQNVTLSCEQNLNHDAMYWYRQDPGQGLRLIYYSQIVNDFQKGDIAEGYSVSREKKESFPLTVTSAQKNPTAFYLCASSSDRGTDTQYFGPGTRLTVL.

V usage is TRBV9 and J usage is TRBJ1-6, with D tentatively TRBD1 (5 bases). The CDR3 is 14 amino acids. The ends were cut back, 1 base at V and 8 bases at J, with 10 bases in the middle. Germline CDR1 and CDR2: SGDLS and YYNGEE. The CDR3 spells CASSVSGQDSPLHF. DNA of the CDR3: TGTGCCAGCAGCGTATCAGGGCAGGATTCACCCCTCCACTTT.

CDR3 sequence reads: CASSLEGSGGELFF. The CDR3 nucleotides read TGTGCCAGCAGCTTGGAGGGGTCTGGCGGGGAGCTGTTTTTT. This chain connects TRBV5-5 to TRBJ2-2; D is possibly TRBD1 (5 bases). CDR3 size: 14 residues. Trimming shortened V by 0 bases and J by 7 bases, and 10 bases separated the two germline ends. The V gene's germline CDR1 is SGHKS and CDR2 YYEKEE (reference sequence). Together with reference TRBV5-5 and TRBJ2-2, the CDR3 gives the full variable domain: DAGVTQSPTHLIKTRGQQVTLRCSPISGHKSVSWYQQVLGQGPQFIFQYYEKEERGRGNFPDRFSARQFPNYSSELNVNALLLGDSALYLCASSLEGSGGELFFGEGSRLTVL.

J is TRBJ1-1 and V is TRBV29-1; 8 bases align to TRBD1. Germline CDR1 reads SQVTM; CDR2 reads ANQGSEA. The CDR3 totals 13 residues. V was clipped by 2 bases and J by 11 bases; unmatched bases: 10. The CDR3 protein is CSVETTTGGVAFF. Written as DNA, the CDR3 is TGCAGCGTTGAAACCACTACAGGGGGGGTGGCTTTCTTT.

J is TRBJ2-7 and V is TRBV2, with 7 bases identical to TRBD1. With 9 bases clipped from V and 0 bases from J, the junction kept 8 bases outside the gene matches. CDR3 length: 14 amino acids. Per the germline V gene, CDR1 is SNHLY and CDR2 is FYNNEI. CDR3 sequence: CASSRGQSSYEQYF. CDR3 DNA sequence: TGTGCCAGTTCCAGGGGACAGAGCTCCTACGAGCAGTACTTC.